One and the same sample provided the 29 T cell receptor beta chains below, sequenced in a study of blood T cell repertoires in COVID-19. Some clones are missing from TCRdb's copy, which holds only in-frame ones; the method was immunoSEQ multiplex PCR. The table records approximately 110,000 clones, approximately 62% of them present only once. The sequenced sample consisted of peripheral blood. The receptors derive from an elderly man with acute or convalescent COVID-19.

This rearrangement joins TRBV25-1 to TRBJ2-1; D ambiguous. Trimming left V 7 bases short and J 4 bases short, with 5 bases between. The CDR3 consists of 11 residues. Germline-derived CDR1 and CDR2 are MGHDK and SYGVNS. The CDR3 sequence is CASTVYNEQFF. In nucleotides, the CDR3 is TGTGCCAGCACAGTTTACAATGAGCAGTTCTTC.

This chain connects TRBV6-2 or TRBV6-3 to TRBJ2-1; 10 bases fit TRBD2. V gave up 0 bases and J gave up 6 bases; unmatched junction bases: 8. Germline assignment: CDR1 MNHEY and CDR2 SVGEGT. The length of the CDR3 is 17 residues. CDR3 DNA sequence: TGTGCCAGCAGTTACTCGCCCCCAGCGGGAGGGCTCAATGAGCAGTTCTTC. It translates to CASSYSPPAGGLNEQFF.

The chain uses TRBV15 and TRBJ2-4; D is perhaps TRBD1 (5 bases). The length of the CDR3 is 16 residues. Trimming removed 0 bases from V and 8 bases from J, with 17 bases in between. Germline V gives CDR1 LNHNV, CDR2 YYDKDF (reference sequence). For the CDR3, the DNA is TGTGCCACCAGCAGAGATCAGGGTGGGGATGTACACATTCAGTACTTC. This sequence encodes CATSRDQGGDVHIQYF.

The chain is built from TRBV6-1 and TRBJ2-7; D remains ambiguous. CDR3 size: 14 residues. V lost 3 bases to trimming and J lost 2 bases, with 11 bases between them. CDR1 is MNHNS and CDR2 is SASEGT in the germline V gene. CDR3 bases: TGTGCCAGCAGTGACGGTTTCTCTGCCTACGAGCAGTACTTC. Protein: CASSDGFSAYEQYF.

This clone was detected only a few times. The rearrangement joins TRBV28 to TRBJ1-3; no definite D call. Germline V lookup: CDR1 MDHEN, CDR2 SYDVKM. The CDR3 contains 15 residues. Trimming removed 2 bases from V and 2 bases from J, with 10 bases in between. CDR3 sequence (DNA): TGTGCCAGCAGTTTAAAAACTACGGCTGGAAACACCATATATTTT. Translated: CASSLKTTAGNTIYF.

The V and J genes are TRBV27 and TRBJ2-5; 7 bases match TRBD1. Germline CDR1 and CDR2: MNHEY and SMNVEV (reference sequence). The V segment lost 5 bases and the J segment 3 bases; nucleotides outside the gene matches: 9. The CDR3 covers 15 residues. CDR3 loop: CASSPEGAREETQYF. CDR3 in DNA: TGTGCCAGCAGTCCCGAGGGGGCGCGGGAAGAGACCCAGTACTTC.

The V and J genes are TRBV5-8 and TRBJ1-3; no clear D gene. CDR1 and CDR2 (germline): SGHTS, YDEGEE. There are 12 residues in the CDR3. The V end was cut by 4 bases, the J end by 4 bases, with 6 bases between. The DNA for the CDR3 is TGTGCCAGCAGCGAAACAGGAAACACCATATATTTT. Amino acid sequence: CASSETGNTIYF. The whole variable domain, remainder taken from reference TRBV5-8 and TRBJ1-3, is EAGVTQSPTHLIKTRGQQATLRCSPISGHTSVYWYQQALGLGLQFLLWYDEGEERNRGNFPPRFSGRQFPNYSSELNVNALELEDSALYLCASSETGNTIYFGEGSWLTVV.

The rearrangement uses TRBV28 and TRBJ2-7, with D tentatively TRBD2 (5 bases). Trimming stripped 6 bases from V and 0 bases from J, with 12 bases between. The germline V gene has CDR1 MDHEN and CDR2 SYDVKM. The CDR3 length is 14 residues. CDR3 nucleotide sequence: TGTGCCAGCAGACTGAGCGGAAGCTCCTACGAGCAGTACTTC. Amino acid sequence: CASRLSGSSYEQYF.

The J gene is TRBJ2-1, the V gene TRBV29-1; TRBD2 aligns across 9 bases. The ends lost 8 bases at V and 9 bases at J; junction bases unmatched: 8. Germline lookup yields CDR1 SQVTM and CDR2 ANQGSEA. This CDR3 is built from 12 residues. CDR3 sequence reads: CSLEGGRGEQFF. The CDR3 region has the DNA TGCAGCCTCGAGGGCGGGAGGGGTGAGCAGTTCTTC.

This clone was counted a few times. The chain carries TRBV11-2 and TRBJ2-3, with a tentative D call TRBD1 (5 bases). The CDR3 spans 15 residues. V gave up 4 bases and J gave up 6 bases, with 17 bases separating them. Germline CDR1 SGHAT, CDR2 FQNNGV. CDR3 amino acids: CASSYGAISGDTQYF. The CDR3 region has the DNA TGTGCCAGCAGCTACGGAGCGATTTCAGGGGATACGCAGTATTTT.

J is TRBJ2-1 and V is TRBV4-3; D remains unclear. The V gene's germline CDR1 is LGHNA and CDR2 YSLEER. Trimming took 0 bases from V and 1 from J, leaving 7 bases between them. The CDR3 loop spans 15 amino acids. The CDR3: CASSQDHRSYNEQFF. The CDR3 DNA reads as TGCGCCAGCAGCCAAGATCACCGGTCCTACAATGAGCAGTTCTTC.

The chain is built from TRBV12-3 or TRBV12-4 and TRBJ2-1, with 8 nucleotides matching TRBD1. The trim removed 4 bases at V and 10 bases at J, leaving 6 bases unmatched. The CDR3 consists of 13 residues. CDR3 loop: CASSSGQGYEQFF. The CDR3 region has the DNA TGTGCCAGCAGTTCAGGACAGGGCTACGAGCAGTTCTTC.

The CDR3 coding sequence is TGCGCCAGCAGCTTGCCAGGGCTTAAATCCTACAATGAGCAGTTCTTC. Its translation: CASSLPGLKSYNEQFF. The chain employs TRBV5-1 and TRBJ2-1; D perhaps matches TRBD1 (5 bases). The V end lost 1 base, the J end lost 1 base, and 12 bases lay between the germline ends. This CDR3 contains 16 residues. The germline V gene encodes CDR1 SGHRS and CDR2 YFSETQ.

The rearrangement joins TRBV15 to TRBJ1-6, with a tentative D call TRBD1 (5 bases). Germline-derived CDR1 and CDR2 are LNHNV and YYDKDF (reference sequence). This CDR3 is built from 17 residues. V gave up 1 base and J gave up 10 bases, with 20 bases separating them. The CDR3 region has the DNA TGTGCCACCAGCAGAGCACCACCCAGCGGGGGGGTATCACCCCTCCACTTT. Its translation: CATSRAPPSGGVSPLHF.

The chain links TRBV28 to TRBJ1-1; the D gene is possibly TRBD1 (5 bases). The CDR3 runs to 14 residues. V gave up 8 bases and J gave up 1 base, with 14 bases separating them. Per the germline V gene, CDR1 is MDHEN and CDR2 is SYDVKM. CDR3 sequence: CASLSRGGNTEAFF. CDR3 in DNA: TGTGCCAGCCTTTCTCGGGGGGGGAACACTGAAGCTTTCTTT.

The chain recombines TRBV14 with TRBJ2-1; TRBD2 aligns across 11 bases. CDR1 and CDR2 from the germline V gene are SGHDN and FVKESK. CDR3 size: 15 residues. J was trimmed by 10 bases and V by 2 bases; bases with no gene match: 7. The CDR3 spells CASSQNPLAGAEQFF. The CDR3 DNA sequence: TGTGCCAGCAGCCAAAATCCACTAGCGGGAGCGGAGCAGTTCTTC.

This clone occurred a few times. The J gene is TRBJ2-2, the V gene TRBV27; 8 bases agree with TRBD2. CDR1 MNHEY and CDR2 SMNVEV come from the germline V gene (reference sequence). The CDR3 has 15 amino acids. V trimming: 4 bases; J trimming: 7 bases; junction bases outside the gene matches: 8. The CDR3 nucleotides are TGTGCCAGCAGTTCCTCGGGAGGGATAATCGGGGAGCTGTTTTTT. Its translation is CASSSSGGIIGELFF.

This chain uses TRBV5-1 with TRBJ1-2, with D possibly matching TRBD1 (5 bases). V was pared by 4 bases and J by 3 bases, with 10 bases between. The CDR3 contains 13 residues. Germline V lookup: CDR1 SGHRS, CDR2 YFSETQ. CDR3 protein: CASSQDTYYGYTF. CDR3 nucleotides: TGCGCCAGCAGCCAGGACACCTACTATGGCTACACCTTC.

V usage is TRBV5-4 and J usage is TRBJ2-1; D might be TRBD2 (6 bases). The CDR3 is 13 amino acids. Trimming took 2 bases from V and 5 from J, leaving 8 bases between them. From germline, CDR1 is SGHNT and CDR2 YYREEE (reference sequence). This CDR3 is CASSFLADNEQFF. The CDR3 DNA reads as TGTGCCAGCAGCTTTTTAGCGGACAATGAGCAGTTCTTC.

V gene TRBV18 combines with J gene TRBJ2-2, with TRBD1 matching over 8 bases. CDR3 length: 15 residues. CDR1 and CDR2 (germline): KGHSH, LQKENI. The trim removed 2 bases at V and 5 bases at J, leaving 4 bases unmatched. The CDR3 reads CASSPLGQVTGELFF. Written as DNA, the CDR3 is TGTGCCAGCTCACCATTGGGACAGGTGACCGGGGAGCTGTTTTTT.

The count of this clone is one. The chain carries TRBV11-2 and TRBJ1-2; 7 nucleotides line up with TRBD1. CDR1 and CDR2 from the germline V gene are SGHAT and FQNNGV. The CDR3 extends over 15 amino acids. V shed 0 bases and J 4 bases; nucleotides not matched to a gene: 5. In nucleotides, the CDR3 is TGTGCCAGCAGCTTAGACGCGCGACAGGGCTATGGCTACACCTTC. This sequence encodes CASSLDARQGYGYTF.

The rearrangement links TRBV7-9 to TRBJ2-3; 8 bases match TRBD2. The germline V gene has CDR1 SEHNR and CDR2 FQNEAQ (reference sequence). The V and J ends lost 3 bases and 1 base, in that order; junction bases with no gene match: 6. This CDR3 is built from 16 residues. The CDR3 protein is CASSFQAGVGTDTQYF. The CDR3 region has the DNA TGTGCCAGCAGCTTCCAAGCGGGAGTGGGCACAGATACGCAGTATTTT. Variable domain in full (rest from reference TRBV7-9 and TRBJ2-3): DTGVSQNPRHKITKRGQNVTFRCDPISEHNRLYWYRQTLGQGPEFLTYFQNEAQLEKSRLLSDRFSAERPKGSFSTLEIQRTEQGDSAMYLCASSFQAGVGTDTQYFGPGTRLTVL.

Worth noting for this clone: Other DNA sequences in this specimen translate into the identical CDR3. This chain joins TRBV2 and TRBJ2-7; D is perhaps TRBD1 (5 bases). The CDR3 length is 12 residues. CDR1 is SNHLY, CDR2 FYNNEI, per germline. Trimming pared 8 bases from V and 0 bases from J, leaving 8 bases between. CDR3 bases: TGTGCCAGCCGGCAGGGCTCCTACGAGCAGTACTTC. Protein sequence: CASRQGSYEQYF. The whole variable domain, remainder taken from reference TRBV2 and TRBJ2-7, is EPEVTQTPSHQVTQMGQEVILRCVPISNHLYFYWYRQILGQKVEFLVSFYNNEISEKSEIFDDQFSVERPDGSNFTLKIRSTKLEDSAMYFCASRQGSYEQYFGPGTRLTVT.

The chain couples TRBV7-8 to TRBJ1-3, with D hard to call. Germline-derived CDR1 and CDR2 are SGHVS and FQNEAQ. The CDR3 has 15 amino acids. V lost 4 bases and J lost 3, with 13 bases in between. CDR3 amino acids: CASSSMVQVGNTIYF. In DNA form, the CDR3 reads TGTGCCAGCAGCTCTATGGTGCAGGTTGGAAACACCATATATTTT.

The chain joins TRBV2 to TRBJ2-7; 7 bases match TRBD1. The CDR3 is made up of 12 amino acids. The germline CDR1 and CDR2 sequences are SNHLY and FYNNEI. J was trimmed by 5 bases and V by 6 bases; bases with no gene match: 4. CDR3 region: CASRGDSNEQYF. CDR3 in DNA: TGTGCCAGCAGGGGGGACAGTAACGAGCAGTACTTC.

V is TRBV7-2 and J is TRBJ1-1; 7 bases fit TRBD1. Germline CDR1 reads SGHTA; CDR2 reads FQGNSA. The trim removed 6 bases at V and 5 bases at J, leaving 9 bases unmatched. This CDR3 has 14 residues. CDR3 loop: CASRISGGSTEAFF. The CDR3 DNA sequence: TGTGCCAGCAGAATATCAGGGGGATCTACTGAAGCTTTCTTT.

The genes are TRBV7-2 and TRBJ1-3, with a tentative D call TRBD1 (5 bases). CDR3 length: 17 amino acids. The V end was cut by 5 bases, the J end by 1 base, with 18 bases between. The germline gives CDR1 SGHTA, CDR2 FQGNSA. In DNA, the CDR3 is TGTGCCAGCAGCCCGCCCGGGGGGGGTTTGTCTGGAAACACCATATATTTT. This codes for CASSPPGGGLSGNTIYF.

The chain links TRBV3-1 (or the pseudogene TRBV3-2) to TRBJ1-3; no definite D call. The CDR3 consists of 15 residues. The V gene lost 2 bases and the J gene lost 1 base, with 9 bases spanning the gap. The germline V gene encodes CDR1 LGHDT and CDR2 YNNKEL (reference sequence). CDR3 region: CASSQWTGSGNTIYF. The CDR3 DNA reads as TGTGCCAGCAGCCAATGGACGGGGTCTGGAAACACCATATATTTT.

CDR3 DNA sequence: TGTGCCAGCAGCTTGGACTACCTCCTGCTGGATACGCAGTATTTT. It is translated as CASSLDYLLLDTQYF. This sequence joins TRBV6-5 and TRBJ2-3; D may be TRBD2 (6 bases). This CDR3 spans 15 amino acids. The germline V and J ends were trimmed by 6 bases and 6 bases, with 19 bases remaining between them. Germline CDR1 reads MNHEY; CDR2 reads SVGAGI.